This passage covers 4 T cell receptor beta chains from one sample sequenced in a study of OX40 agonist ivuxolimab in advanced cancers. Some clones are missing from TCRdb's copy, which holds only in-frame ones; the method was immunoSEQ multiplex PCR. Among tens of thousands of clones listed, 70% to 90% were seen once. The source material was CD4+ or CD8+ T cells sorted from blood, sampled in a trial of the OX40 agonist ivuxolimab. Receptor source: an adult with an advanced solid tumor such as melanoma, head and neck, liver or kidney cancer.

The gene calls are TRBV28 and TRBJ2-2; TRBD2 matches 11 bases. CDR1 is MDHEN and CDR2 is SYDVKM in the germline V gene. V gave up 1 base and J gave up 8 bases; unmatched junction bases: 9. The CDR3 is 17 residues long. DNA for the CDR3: TGTGCCAGCAGTTTATCTCCCGGGACTAGCGGCATTGGGGAGCTGTTTTTT. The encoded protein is CASSLSPGTSGIGELFF.

CDR3 in DNA: TGTGCCTGGATCTCACTACGGGGCACTGAAGCTTTCTTT. Translated: CAWISLRGTEAFF. The chain uses TRBV30 and TRBJ1-1, with no clear D. Germline V gene sequence: CDR1 GTSNPN, CDR2 SVGIG (reference sequence). CDR3 length equals 13 residues. Trimming took 4 bases from V and 4 from J, leaving 13 bases between them. Using reference TRBV30 and TRBJ1-1 for the parts outside the CDR3, the full variable domain is SQTIHQWPATLVQPVGSPLSLECTVEGTSNPNLYWYRQAAGRGLQLLFYSVGIGQISSEVPQNLSASRPQDRQFILSSKKLLLSDSGFYLCAWISLRGTEAFFGQGTRLTVV.

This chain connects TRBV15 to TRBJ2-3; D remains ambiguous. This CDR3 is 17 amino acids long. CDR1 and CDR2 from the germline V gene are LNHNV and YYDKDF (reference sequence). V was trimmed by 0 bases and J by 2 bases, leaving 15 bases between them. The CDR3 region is CATSRDLEAKATDTQYF. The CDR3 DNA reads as TGTGCCACCAGCAGAGATCTCGAGGCTAAAGCCACAGATACGCAGTATTTT.

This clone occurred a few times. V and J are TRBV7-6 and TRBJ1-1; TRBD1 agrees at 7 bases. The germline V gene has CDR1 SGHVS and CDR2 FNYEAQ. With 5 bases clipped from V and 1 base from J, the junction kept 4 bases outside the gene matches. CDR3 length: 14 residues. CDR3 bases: TGTGCCAGCAGCAGCCGGGACAGGAACACTGAAGCTTTCTTT. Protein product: CASSSRDRNTEAFF.